This entry concerns a single TCR beta chain. Original handling: Reference gene primer amplification in the assay estimated nucleated cell counts. Generated by immunoSEQ multiplex PCR, the TCRdb table keeps only in-frame clones and is missing some. V, J and clone size are taken as reported in that table, and D and trimming were inferred from the DNA itself. This sample has about 21,000 clones, with roughly nine tenths found just once. These data belong to a study of blood T cell repertoires in COVID-19. For the study at large: Spain, Italy and the United States supplied samples that represented acute and convalescent COVID-19. Sample material is recorded as cDNA or gDNA derived from T cells, B-cell-depleted T cells, or PBMCs.

CDR1 MDHEN and CDR2 SYDVKM come from the germline V gene. The CDR3 extends over 14 amino acids. Germline trimming cut 3 bases from V and 11 bases from J; bases unmatched to any gene: 10. Sequenced material: peripheral blood. The rearrangement joins TRBV28 to TRBJ2-1; TRBD1 matches 7 bases. This sequence was found in a human donor with active COVID-19. The donor label of this sample is uncertain. The CDR3 DNA reads as TGTGCCAGCAGTTTGCCCAATACAGGGGCACAGCAGTTCTTC. This translates into CASSLPNTGAQQFF. The variable domain in full, with the rest retrieved from reference TRBV28 and TRBJ2-1, is DVKVTQSSRYLVKRTGEKVFLECVQDMDHENMFWYRQDPGLGLRLIYFSYDVKMKEKGDIPEGYSVSREKKERFSLILESASTNQTSMYLCASSLPNTGAQQFFGPGTRLTVL.